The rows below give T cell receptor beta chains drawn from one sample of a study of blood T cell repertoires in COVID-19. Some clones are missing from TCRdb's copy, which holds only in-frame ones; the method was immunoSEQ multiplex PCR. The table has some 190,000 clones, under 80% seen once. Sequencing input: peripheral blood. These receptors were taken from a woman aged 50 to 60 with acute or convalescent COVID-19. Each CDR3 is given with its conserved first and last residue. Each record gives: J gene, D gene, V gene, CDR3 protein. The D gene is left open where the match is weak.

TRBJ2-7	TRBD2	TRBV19	CASSIPSGREQYF
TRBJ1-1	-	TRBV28	CASSPHETRDYVGTEAFF
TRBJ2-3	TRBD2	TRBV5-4	CASSTSGAITDTQYF
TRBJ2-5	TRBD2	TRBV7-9	CASSPREGGKETQYF
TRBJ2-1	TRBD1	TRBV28	CASSFFGTVNEQFF
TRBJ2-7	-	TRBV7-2	CASSLANEQYF
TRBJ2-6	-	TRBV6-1	CASSDRSPGANVLTF
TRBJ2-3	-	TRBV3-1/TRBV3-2	CAIIREEEDTQYF
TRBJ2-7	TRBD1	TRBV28	CASRGDRPWEQYF
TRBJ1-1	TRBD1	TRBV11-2	CASSRFDRALAFF
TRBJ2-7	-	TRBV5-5	CASSRQVGSYEQYF
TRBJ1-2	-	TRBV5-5	CASSLEGVPGQNYGYTF
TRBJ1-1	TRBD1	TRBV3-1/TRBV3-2	CASSRDRGEAFF
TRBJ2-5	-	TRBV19	CASSIPQQETQYF
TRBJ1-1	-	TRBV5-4	CASSTRGGSNTEAFF
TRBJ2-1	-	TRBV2	CASSELGGSYNEQFF
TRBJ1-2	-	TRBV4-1	CASSQGAYGYTF
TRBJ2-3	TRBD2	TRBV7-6	CASSTGQTLAGANTQYF
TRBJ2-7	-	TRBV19	CATSLTGISYEQYF
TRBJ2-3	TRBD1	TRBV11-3	CASSQGRDSSTDTQYF
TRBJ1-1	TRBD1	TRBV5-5	CASSLAKVGGPEAFF
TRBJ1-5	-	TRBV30	CAWKEGGKGYQPQHF
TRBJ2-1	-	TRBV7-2	CASSLGQRSSYNEQFF
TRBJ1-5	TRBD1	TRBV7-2	CASSLGLGTALNF
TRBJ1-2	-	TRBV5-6	CASSANNRGNYGYTF
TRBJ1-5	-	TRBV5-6	CASSLGQRQQPQHF
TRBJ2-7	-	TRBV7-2	CASSLATASYEQYF
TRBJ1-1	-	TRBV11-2	CASSLDPGTEAFF
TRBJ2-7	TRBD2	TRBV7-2	CASSLESGGQTYEQYF
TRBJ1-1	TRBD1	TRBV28	CASRGGANTEAFF
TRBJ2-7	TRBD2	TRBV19	CASSPLAGGSPQYF
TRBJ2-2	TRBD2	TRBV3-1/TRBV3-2	CASSPRLAGEYLELFF
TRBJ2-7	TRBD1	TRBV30	CAWSVKGANEQYF
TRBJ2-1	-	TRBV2	CASSEKTGKNEQFF
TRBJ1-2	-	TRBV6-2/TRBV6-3	CASSDSGRNYGYTF
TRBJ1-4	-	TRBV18	CASSRTGYEKLFF
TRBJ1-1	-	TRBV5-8	CASSSRGGAYTEAFF
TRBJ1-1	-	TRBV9	CASSSGGEAAEAFF
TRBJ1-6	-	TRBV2	CASSRVNSPLHF
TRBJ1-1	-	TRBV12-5	CASGKHGGDGAFF
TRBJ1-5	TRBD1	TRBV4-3	CASSQDSRGNQPQHF
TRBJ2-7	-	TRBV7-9	CASSVRAVSSYEQYF
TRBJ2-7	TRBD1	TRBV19	CASSPNRGYEQYF
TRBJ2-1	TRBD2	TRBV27	CASSWTSSYNEQFF
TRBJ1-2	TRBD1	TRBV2	CASPNRGNGYTF
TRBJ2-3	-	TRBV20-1	CSASSTGGGSYTQYF
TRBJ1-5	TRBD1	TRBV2	CASGVDRPMWDRGKMGNQPQHF
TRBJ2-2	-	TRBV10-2	CASRKSQSANTGELFF
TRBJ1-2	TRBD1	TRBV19	CASSLTTGVPYGYTF
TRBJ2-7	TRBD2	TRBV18	CASSPPYASGSYEQYF